These 10 T cell receptor beta chains came from one sample sequenced in a study of blood T cell repertoires in COVID-19. Libraries were prepared by immunoSEQ multiplex PCR; TCRdb keeps only in-frame clonotypes and omits some of them. The profile shows roughly 350,000 clones, about 90% of them singletons. Sequencing was carried out using peripheral blood. These receptors came from a woman aged 45-65 years with COVID-19, enrolled during active disease.

This clone turned up a few times. The V and J genes are TRBV6-5 and TRBJ1-5; possible D gene TRBD1, 6 bases. Germline CDR1 reads MNHEY; CDR2 reads SVGAGI. Trimming removed 4 bases at V and 4 bases at J, with 11 bases between. The CDR3 is 14 amino acids. The CDR3: CASSSMQGNQPQHF. In nucleotides, the CDR3 is TGTGCCAGCAGTTCGATGCAGGGGAATCAGCCCCAGCATTTT.

V gene TRBV5-1 combines with J gene TRBJ1-4; the D gene is possibly TRBD1 (6 bases). Germline V gene data show CDR1 as SGHRS and CDR2 as YFSETQ. Trimming removed 5 bases at V and 4 bases at J, with 18 bases between. The CDR3 sequence is 16 residues long. CDR3 sequence: CASRSSGQYGNEKLFF. The CDR3 DNA reads TGCGCCAGCAGATCAAGCGGACAGTACGGTAATGAAAAACTGTTTTTT.

V usage is TRBV27 and J usage is TRBJ2-3; TRBD2 is a possible D gene (6 bases). V was clipped by 11 bases and J by 4 bases, with 10 bases between them. The CDR3 is 11 amino acids. Per germline, CDR1 MNHEY and CDR2 SMNVEV (reference sequence). CDR3 amino acids: CAAWEADTQYF. CDR3 in DNA: TGTGCCGCCTGGGAGGCAGATACGCAGTATTTT.

Here the CDR3 reads CASRGGYTDTQYF. The DNA for the CDR3 is TGTGCCAGTAGAGGAGGGTACACAGATACGCAGTATTTT. The chain combines TRBV19 with TRBJ2-3, with a tentative D call TRBD2 (6 bases). Trimming took off 6 bases at V and 2 bases at J, with 9 bases between the two ends. This CDR3 comprises 13 residues. Germline loops: CDR1 LNHDA, CDR2 SQIVND (reference sequence).

CDR3 protein: CASRSLAGGTYGPGYEQFF. The CDR3 nucleotides are TGTGCCAGCAGATCACTAGCGGGAGGGACTTATGGGCCGGGTTATGAGCAGTTCTTC. The chain couples TRBV7-9 to TRBJ2-1; TRBD2 agrees at 13 bases. Germline loops: CDR1 SEHNR, CDR2 FQNEAQ (reference sequence). Germline trimming cut 6 bases from V and 8 bases from J; bases unmatched to any gene: 19. The CDR3 is 19 residues long.

This rearrangement joins TRBV19 to TRBJ2-1, with 7 bases fitting TRBD2. The CDR3 is 16 residues long. CDR1 is LNHDA, CDR2 SQIVND, per germline (reference sequence). V lost 0 bases, J lost 10 bases, and 12 bases stayed unmatched. In DNA, the CDR3 is TGTGCCAGTAGTATAGATCGGGCGGCAACGGGGGGAGAGCAGTTCTTC. This encodes CASSIDRAATGGEQFF.

The chain carries TRBV2 and TRBJ1-6; the D is unclear. Germline CDR1 is SNHLY and CDR2 is FYNNEI. Trimming shortened V by 3 bases and J by 10 bases, and 19 bases separated the two germline ends. The CDR3 extends over 16 amino acids. The DNA for the CDR3 is TGTGCCAGCAGTGAGTTAACAGTAAGGCAACGATCACCCCTCCACTTT. Protein product: CASSELTVRQRSPLHF.

The chain has TRBV9 and TRBJ1-1, with 8 nucleotides matching TRBD1. The CDR3 totals 13 residues. The trim removed 4 bases at V and 9 bases at J, leaving 8 bases unmatched. From germline, CDR1 is SGDLS and CDR2 YYNGEE. The DNA for the CDR3 is TGTGCCAGCAGCACCACCGGGACAGGCAAAGCTTTCTTT. This sequence encodes CASSTTGTGKAFF.

This chain joins TRBV6-5 and TRBJ2-7, with D possibly TRBD1 on 5 matching bases. Looked up from germline, CDR1 is MNHEY and CDR2 is SVGAGI. This CDR3 is 14 amino acids long. Between the trimmed V and J ends, which lost 1 base and 9 bases, there was a span of 16 bases. The CDR3, as DNA: TGTGCCAGCAGTTACTTAACAGGCAATTCAGCGCAGTACTTC. Its protein is CASSYLTGNSAQYF.

This chain uses TRBV15 with TRBJ2-2; 8 nucleotides agree with TRBD1. The CDR3 length is 14 residues. V lost 2 bases and J lost 7; bases outside the gene matches: 3. Germline-derived CDR1 and CDR2 are LNHNV and YYDKDF (reference sequence). CDR3 sequence: CATSRTTGVGELFF. CDR3 bases: TGTGCCACCAGCAGAACGACAGGGGTCGGGGAGCTGTTTTTT.